The source of this TCR beta chain is a study of tumor and adjacent non-tumor tissue in lung cancer (dated by TCRdb to 2016 to 2019). For the wider study: Of the cohort, 11 to 12 patients had adenocarcinoma, 2 had squamous cell carcinoma and 1 had small cell lung cancer. Among the approximately 15 patients, ages ranged from roughly 30 to 85 years, some ten were men and 5 were women, and disease was TNM stage I to III. A total of 95 million to 150 million productive TCRbeta reads were generated by sequencing, corresponding to an average of approximately 4.3 million reads per sample. Using bulk TCRbeta repertoires from under 18 lung cancer patients, the study set lung tumor tissue side by side with matched distant non-tumor lung tissue. For each patient, one tumor sample and one normal lung sample were taken, giving thirty paired specimens that underwent TCRbeta CDR3 sequencing. General study outcomes and caveats: With only approximately 15 patients in the cohort, the authors noted that larger samples and more detailed clinical data are needed. Neither the sequencing platform nor unique molecular identifiers are mentioned in the methods. Because peripheral blood was not sequenced, blood TCRbeta repertoires in the lung cancer patients of the study were not examined. A significantly larger cumulative share of the repertoire was made up by the top 100 clones in normal lung than in tumor tissue. Significantly higher TCR diversity (inverse Simpson) was observed in tumor tissue than in normal lung tissue (roughly 390 vs 170, P = 0.0075, Mann-Whitney U test). Significantly higher TCR diversity was found in younger patients, and higher tumor TCR diversity was associated with shorter overall and disease-free survival.

Bulk unsorted tissue served as the source for RNA extraction, and RNA quality was assessed using a NanoDrop ND-1000 and an Agilent 2100. Distant non-tumor tissue taken more than 3 cm from the tumor edge was used as the normal lung sample. All donors had newly diagnosed lung cancer, had not received prior chemotherapy, and were admitted for thoracic surgery in China between August and November 2014. Patients who had received previous radiotherapy or chemotherapy, or who had another concurrent cancer, were excluded from the study. Pieces of surgical tissue measuring roughly 1-2.3 cm3 were kept in RNAlater solution and stored at -80 degrees C until use. As encoded in the germline V gene, CDR1 is SGHAT while CDR2 is FQNNGV. The CDR3 has 18 amino acids, counting the end cysteine and phenylalanine. The read is trimmed to its CDR3 DNA, 54 bases read in frame from base 1. Library method: multiplex PCR. The reads were generated on an Illumina HiSeq 2500. TCRbeta libraries were built by three rounds of nested PCR using primers (Table S4), following protocols modified from ARM-PCR. Before sequencing, PCR products in the 200-500 bp range were cut out of the gel and cleaned up using the QIAquick gel extraction kit. The authors' analysis ran thus. Reads were cleaned using Trimmomatic, were merged into complete CDR3 sequences using FLASH, and were assigned to V(D)J germline segments using MiTCR. VDJtools was used to compute clonal diversity as the inverse Simpson's index. Productive reads were defined as in-frame sequences without a premature stop codon. TCRdb cleaned the public reads at Q25 with fastp, built clones with MiXCR and kept in-frame beta chains. Records with the same CDR3 protein are collapsed into one entry carrying the most frequent genes and DNA. TCRdb, not the original authors, processed these V and J calls. Counted in this sample were more than 75,000 distinct CDR3 sequences; about 80% of them appeared once. The ten most abundant clones make up more than 25% of the sample.

To note about this clonotype: It has no known antigen specificity. The germline gene is not matched at one end of the junction; a read error may be the cause.

The V gene is TRBV11-2 and the J gene is TRBJ2-1; D gene: possibly TRBD2, on 5 matching bases. Sequencing was done on a sample of distant non-tumor lung tissue. This TCR was recovered from a man aged 55-75 years with small cell lung cancer. The CDR3 protein: CASSLVQSPERVMNEQFF. The nucleotides read TGTGCCAGTAGCTTAGTTCAGTCCCCGGAGAGGGTTATGAATGAGCAGTTCTTC.